Following are 32 T cell receptor beta chains from one sample sequenced in a study of T cell changes during pregnancy in multiple sclerosis. Generated by immunoSEQ multiplex PCR, the TCRdb table keeps only in-frame clones and is missing some. Altogether approximately 31,000 clones are present, under 95% being singletons, with the ten largest covering about 0.41%. This specimen consisted of CD4+ T cells from peripheral blood mononuclear cells, obtained in the second trimester of pregnancy. Receptors were obtained from a female donor with multiple sclerosis, enrolled in a pregnancy study.

The chain uses TRBV27 and TRBJ1-1, with D unclear. V shed 4 bases and J shed 1 base, with 10 bases lying between them. This CDR3 contains 14 residues. CDR1 MNHEY and CDR2 SMNVEV come from the germline V gene (reference sequence). The CDR3 DNA sequence: TGTGCCAGCAGTTGGGCAGGATCGAACACTGAAGCTTTCTTT. As protein: CASSWAGSNTEAFF.

The J gene is TRBJ2-7, the V gene TRBV28; 10 positions agree with TRBD1. J lost 6 bases, V lost 8 bases, and 10 bases had no gene match. This CDR3 has 14 amino acids. Germline values: CDR1 MDHEN, CDR2 SYDVKM. The CDR3 nucleotides read TGTGCCAGCTGTGCGGGACAGGGGTCGTTCGAGCAGTACTTC. Its protein is CASCAGQGSFEQYF. Together with reference TRBV28 and TRBJ2-7, the CDR3 gives the full variable domain: DVKVTQSSRYLVKRTGEKVFLECVQDMDHENMFWYRQDPGLGLRLIYFSYDVKMKEKGDIPEGYSVSREKKERFSLILESASTNQTSMYLCASCAGQGSFEQYFGPGTRLTVT.

Comment on this clone: One junction end disagrees with the germline gene, perhaps due to a read error. The chain uses TRBV28 and TRBJ1-3; TRBD1 agrees at 9 bases. This CDR3 is 15 amino acids long. The germline V gene has CDR1 MDHEN and CDR2 SYDVKM. The chain's CDR3 is CASGLGTGFRNTIYF. Written as DNA, the CDR3 is TGTGCCAGCGGTTTGGGGACAGGGTTCCGAAACACCATATATTTT.

V usage is TRBV4-1 and J usage is TRBJ1-2; a weak D match, TRBD1 (5 bases). This CDR3 has 15 residues. The V end was cut by 2 bases, the J end by 4 bases, with 14 bases between. Germline V gives CDR1 MGHRA, CDR2 YSYEKL. In nucleotides, the CDR3 is TGCGCCAGCAGCCAATTAGAACAGGCTATCTATGGCTACACCTTC. Translating it yields CASSQLEQAIYGYTF.

J is TRBJ2-7 and V is TRBV11-2; 8 nucleotides match TRBD1. The V gene end was trimmed by 1 base and the J gene end by 5 bases; junction bases not matched to a gene: 10. Germline CDR1 and CDR2: SGHAT and FQNNGV. The CDR3 spans 16 residues. This CDR3 is CASSLVAGGAINEQYF. In DNA form, the CDR3 reads TGTGCCAGCAGCTTAGTTGCAGGGGGCGCAATAAACGAGCAGTACTTC.

The V gene is TRBV19, the J gene TRBJ1-1; D might be TRBD1 (5 bases). With 6 bases removed from V and 2 bases from J, the gap between germline ends came to 16 bases. Looked up from germline, CDR1 is LNHDA and CDR2 is SQIVND (reference sequence). CDR3 length equals 15 residues. The CDR3 bases are TGTGCCAGTAGACCTTGGCGCGGGGCCAACACTGAAGCTTTCTTT. This translates into CASRPWRGANTEAFF.

The chain couples TRBV23-1 to TRBJ2-7; weak D call: TRBD1 (6 bases). TRBV23-1 has ORF status, its function being uncertain. V lost 1 base to trimming and J lost 2 bases, with 12 bases between them. The CDR3 runs to 15 residues. The DNA for the CDR3 is TGCGCCAGCAGTCAATGCCGGACAGAACCCTACGAGCAGTACTTC. Its protein is CASSQCRTEPYEQYF.

The V and J genes are TRBV5-1 and TRBJ2-7; TRBD2 matches 7 bases. The length of the CDR3 is 15 residues. Trimming at V came to 0 bases and at J to 2 bases, leaving 5 bases not matched to a gene. Germline values: CDR1 SGHRS, CDR2 YFSETQ. CDR3 residues: CASSLGTSQTYEQYF. The CDR3 DNA reads as TGCGCCAGCAGCTTGGGGACTAGTCAGACCTACGAGCAGTACTTC.

The chain is built from TRBV30 and TRBJ2-3, with 10 bases that match TRBD2. The CDR3 runs 15 residues. J gave up 3 bases and V 2 bases, and 5 bases lay outside the gene matches. Germline CDR1 reads GTSNPN; CDR2 reads SVGIG (reference sequence). CDR3 coding DNA: TGTGCCTGGAGTCTACTAGCGGGACTGACAGATACGCAGTATTTT. This translates into CAWSLLAGLTDTQYF. The full variable domain, in which reference TRBV30 and TRBJ2-3 provide the parts outside the CDR3, is SQTIHQWPATLVQPVGSPLSLECTVEGTSNPNLYWYRQAAGRGLQLLFYSVGIGQISSEVPQNLSASRPQDRQFILSSKKLLLSDSGFYLCAWSLLAGLTDTQYFGPGTRLTVL.

This clone was counted a few times. The chain carries TRBV29-1 and TRBJ1-2, with a tentative D call TRBD1 (5 bases). V lost 4 bases and J 8 bases, leaving 11 bases between the germline ends. CDR3 length: 11 residues. Per the germline V gene, CDR1 is SQVTM and CDR2 is ANQGSEA. CDR3 coding DNA: TGCAGCGTTGCAGGGTATCACGGCTACACCTTC. Translating gives CSVAGYHGYTF.

The chain uses TRBV30 and TRBJ1-2; no clear D gene. Germline V gene data show CDR1 as GTSNPN and CDR2 as SVGIG (reference sequence). The CDR3 totals 10 residues. The V end lost 2 bases, the J end lost 6 bases, and 4 bases lay between the germline ends. CDR3 amino acids: CAWSHNGYTF. The CDR3 DNA is TGTGCCTGGAGTCACAATGGCTACACCTTC.

As for this clone: A read error may account for a junction end that differs from germline. The genes are TRBV6-5 and TRBJ1-2, with D perhaps TRBD1 (6 bases). Germline V lookup: CDR1 MNHEY, CDR2 SVGAGI. CDR3 size: 14 residues. The CDR3 loop is CASSYPEIIRGHLF. The CDR3 DNA sequence: TGTGCCAGCAGTTACCCCGAAATTATCAGGGGCCACCTCTTC.

The chain links TRBV7-6 to TRBJ2-7, with TRBD1 matching over 12 bases. The CDR3 length is 15 residues. Trimming removed 5 bases from V and 3 bases from J; junction bases left unmatched: 5. Germline loops: CDR1 SGHVS, CDR2 FNYEAQ. In DNA, the CDR3 is TGTGCCAGCAGCGACGGGACAGGGGGCAACTACGAGCAGTACTTC. Encoded protein: CASSDGTGGNYEQYF. The entire variable domain, with the rest obtained from reference TRBV7-6 and TRBJ2-7, is as follows: GAGVSQSPRYKVTKRGQDVALRCDPISGHVSLYWYRQALGQGPEFLTYFNYEAQQDKSGLPNDRFSAERPEGSISTLTIQRTEQRDSAMYRCASSDGTGGNYEQYFGPGTRLTVT.

The rearrangement uses TRBV28 and TRBJ2-1, with 11 bases matching TRBD1. CDR1 and CDR2 from the germline V gene are MDHEN and SYDVKM. Trimming removed 6 bases from V and 3 bases from J; junction bases left unmatched: 10. The length of the CDR3 is 17 residues. The CDR3 spells CASSRSGQGAGYNEQFF. The CDR3 DNA reads as TGTGCCAGCAGCCGCTCCGGACAGGGGGCAGGCTACAATGAGCAGTTCTTC.

This rearrangement joins TRBV7-9 to TRBJ2-7, with D possibly being TRBD1 (6 bases). The CDR3 extends over 14 amino acids. V was cut by 1 base and J by 0 bases, with 7 bases left in between. Germline loops: CDR1 SEHNR, CDR2 FQNEAQ (reference sequence). As DNA, the CDR3 is TGTGCCAGCAGCTTAGGGACAGACTCCTACGAGCAGTACTTC. As protein: CASSLGTDSYEQYF.

In this sample, this clone turned up once. V usage is TRBV25-1 and J usage is TRBJ2-4; D perhaps matches TRBD1 (5 bases). V was cut by 6 bases and J by 1 base, with 16 bases left in between. The CDR3 runs 16 residues. The germline V gene has CDR1 MGHDK and CDR2 SYGVNS. This chain's CDR3 is CASSAQGLGAKNIQYF. The DNA of the CDR3 is TGTGCCAGCAGCGCCCAGGGTCTTGGGGCCAAAAACATTCAGTACTTC. Supplemented by reference TRBV25-1 and TRBJ2-4, the full variable domain reads EADIYQTPRYLVIGTGKKITLECSQTMGHDKMYWYQQDPGMELHLIHYSYGVNSTEKGDLSSESTVSRIRTEHFPLTLESARPSHTSQYLCASSAQGLGAKNIQYFGAGTRLSVL.

The gene calls are TRBV5-6 and TRBJ2-3, with 7 bases aligning to TRBD1. Germline assignment: CDR1 SGHDT and CDR2 YYEEEE. This CDR3 has 14 residues. The trim removed 2 bases at V and 4 bases at J, leaving 4 bases unmatched. CDR3 DNA: TGTGCCAGCAGCTTAACAGGGGCCCCAGATACGCAGTATTTT. Protein sequence: CASSLTGAPDTQYF. Using reference TRBV5-6 and TRBJ2-3 for the parts outside the CDR3, the full variable domain is DAGVTQSPTHLIKTRGQQVTLRCSPKSGHDTVSWYQQALGQGPQFIFQYYEEEERQRGNFPDRFSGHQFPNYSSELNVNALLLGDSALYLCASSLTGAPDTQYFGPGTRLTVL.

This rearrangement joins TRBV30 to TRBJ2-1; 12 bases match TRBD2. The ends lost 3 bases at V and 7 bases at J; junction bases unmatched: 4. The CDR3 runs 14 residues. Germline loops: CDR1 GTSNPN, CDR2 SVGIG (reference sequence). CDR3 in amino acids: CAWRLAGGWNEQFF. The CDR3 DNA reads TGTGCCTGGAGGCTAGCGGGAGGGTGGAATGAGCAGTTCTTC.

The genes are TRBV19 and TRBJ2-1; tentatively, D is TRBD1 (5 bases). V dropped 4 bases and J dropped 0 bases, with 13 bases sitting between them. The V gene's germline CDR1 is LNHDA and CDR2 SQIVND (reference sequence). The CDR3 contains 16 residues. CDR3 sequence (DNA): TGTGCCAGTAGTAGGGGCAGGTTGAGCTCCTACAATGAGCAGTTCTTC. This codes for CASSRGRLSSYNEQFF.

V and J are TRBV29-1 and TRBJ2-3; TRBD2 is a possible D gene (6 bases). The ends were cut back, 4 bases at V and 2 bases at J, with 10 bases in the middle. Germline values: CDR1 SQVTM, CDR2 ANQGSEA. The CDR3 sequence is 13 residues long. CDR3 protein: CSVAGRVTDTQYF. The CDR3, as DNA: TGCAGCGTTGCCGGGAGAGTCACAGATACGCAGTATTTT.

The chain is built from TRBV5-1 and TRBJ2-3; maybe TRBD1 (6 bases). Trimming removed 0 bases from V and 3 bases from J, with 8 bases in between. There are 14 residues in the CDR3. The V gene's germline CDR1 is SGHRS and CDR2 YFSETQ. The CDR3 here is CASSLDQGTDTQYF. In DNA form, the CDR3 reads TGCGCCAGCAGCTTGGATCAGGGGACAGATACGCAGTATTTT.

This chain connects TRBV19 to TRBJ2-3, with 10 positions matching TRBD2. CDR1 and CDR2 from the germline V gene are LNHDA and SQIVND (reference sequence). CDR3 length equals 18 residues. J was trimmed by 1 base and V by 1 base; bases with no gene match: 8. The CDR3 spells CASSIVAGGLLRTDTQYF. In DNA, the CDR3 is TGTGCCAGTAGTATAGTAGCGGGAGGTCTACTACGCACAGATACGCAGTATTTT. Complete variable domain (other parts from reference TRBV19 and TRBJ2-3): DGGITQSPKYLFRKEGQNVTLSCEQNLNHDAMYWYRQDPGQGLRLIYYSQIVNDFQKGDIAEGYSVSREKKESFPLTVTSAQKNPTAFYLCASSIVAGGLLRTDTQYFGPGTRLTVL.

The chain joins TRBV10-2 to TRBJ2-1, with TRBD2 identical over 9 bases. The trim removed 6 bases at V and 3 bases at J, leaving 12 bases unmatched. Germline CDR1 is WSHSY and CDR2 is SAAADI. The CDR3 runs to 17 residues. The CDR3 here is CASRDTRTSAFYNEQFF. The DNA for the CDR3 is TGCGCCAGCAGAGACACTAGGACTAGCGCATTCTACAATGAGCAGTTCTTC.

This sequence joins TRBV21-1 and TRBJ1-1. TRBV21-1 is given as a pseudogene. The CDR3 loop spans 17 amino acids. DNA of the CDR3: TGTGCCAGCAGCAAAGATGTGCCCTTACTCCTGAACACTGAAGCTTTCTTT. Translating it yields CASSKDVPLLLNTEAFF.

The chain is built from TRBV9 and TRBJ2-2; D is perhaps TRBD1 (6 bases). The CDR3 consists of 15 residues. Trimming pared 0 bases from V and 1 base from J, leaving 7 bases between. Germline V lookup: CDR1 SGDLS, CDR2 YYNGEE. As DNA, the CDR3 is TGTGCCAGCAGCGTAGCACAGGGGAACACCGGGGAGCTGTTTTTT. Translation gives CASSVAQGNTGELFF. Combining the CDR3 with reference TRBV9 and TRBJ2-2 gives the whole variable domain DSGVTQTPKHLITATGQRVTLRCSPRSGDLSVYWYQQSLDQGLQFLIQYYNGEERAKGNILERFSAQQFPDLHSELNLSSLELGDSALYFCASSVAQGNTGELFFGEGSRLTVL.

The rearrangement joins TRBV25-1 to TRBJ2-3; 10 bases align to TRBD1. The V and J ends lost 3 bases and 3 bases, in that order; junction bases with no gene match: 3. The CDR3 consists of 15 residues. CDR1 and CDR2 (germline): MGHDK, SYGVNS. CDR3 residues: CASSETGGSTDTQYF. CDR3 bases: TGTGCCAGCAGTGAGACAGGGGGCTCGACAGATACGCAGTATTTT.

The chain uses TRBV19 and TRBJ2-2; 11 bases align to TRBD2. Germline trimming cut 5 bases from V and 1 base from J; bases unmatched to any gene: 9. The CDR3 runs to 18 residues. CDR1 and CDR2 (germline): LNHDA, SQIVND (reference sequence). CDR3 DNA: TGTGCCAGTAGTCGGGGGACTAGCGGAGCGGGGAACACCGGGGAGCTGTTTTTT. Translating it yields CASSRGTSGAGNTGELFF.

The sample holds one count of this clone. This chain connects TRBV18 to TRBJ1-2; D remains unclear. Germline V lookup: CDR1 KGHSH, CDR2 LQKENI. Trimming took 3 bases from V and 7 from J, leaving 15 bases between them. CDR3 length: 14 amino acids. CDR3 region: CASSPKGGISGYTF. CDR3 sequence (DNA): TGTGCCAGCTCACCGAAAGGAGGGATCTCTGGCTACACCTTC. The whole variable domain, remainder taken from reference TRBV18 and TRBJ1-2, is NAGVMQNPRHLVRRRGQEARLRCSPMKGHSHVYWYRQLPEEGLKFMVYLQKENIIDESGMPKERFSAEFPKEGPSILRIQQVVRGDSAAYFCASSPKGGISGYTFGSGTRLTVV.

This sequence joins TRBV28 and TRBJ1-1; D is unresolved. Trimming took off 6 bases at V and 0 bases at J, with 5 bases between the two ends. The V gene's germline CDR1 is MDHEN and CDR2 SYDVKM. This CDR3 region has 12 residues. The CDR3 sequence is CASSRMNTEAFF. The CDR3 DNA sequence: TGTGCCAGCAGCAGGATGAACACTGAAGCTTTCTTT.

This chain connects TRBV6-5 to TRBJ1-2; D is perhaps TRBD1 (6 bases). V was clipped by 6 bases and J by 4 bases, with 12 bases between them. Germline lookup yields CDR1 MNHEY and CDR2 SVGAGI. This CDR3 is 13 amino acids long. The DNA of the CDR3 is TGTGCCAGCAGGTCCCAGGACAGCTATGGCTACACCTTC. It codes for CASRSQDSYGYTF.

The chain recombines TRBV7-9 with TRBJ2-6; 7 bases line up with TRBD2. The CDR3 totals 19 residues. The V gene's germline CDR1 is SEHNR and CDR2 FQNEAQ (reference sequence). Losses at the gene ends were 3 bases for V and 1 base for J; bases not matched to a gene: 12. CDR3 sequence (DNA): TGTGCCAGCAGCTTCCCCGGCGTGGCGGGAGCATCTGGGGCCAACGTCCTGACTTTC. Its translation: CASSFPGVAGASGANVLTF. The entire variable domain, with the rest obtained from reference TRBV7-9 and TRBJ2-6, is as follows: DTGVSQNPRHKITKRGQNVTFRCDPISEHNRLYWYRQTLGQGPEFLTYFQNEAQLEKSRLLSDRFSAERPKGSFSTLEIQRTEQGDSAMYLCASSFPGVAGASGANVLTFGAGSRLTVL.

This sequence joins TRBV4-2 and TRBJ1-1; 9 positions agree with TRBD1. The CDR3 contains 14 residues. Trimming removed 5 bases from V and 1 base from J; junction bases left unmatched: 2. The germline V gene encodes CDR1 LGHNA and CDR2 YNFKEQ. CDR3 loop: CASSWDRANTEAFF. CDR3 DNA: TGTGCCAGCAGCTGGGACAGGGCGAACACTGAAGCTTTCTTT.